The next 12 T cell receptor beta chains were all read from a single sample in a study of cytomegalovirus exposure and HLA in healthy donors. It was with 60 Vbeta and 13 Jbeta primers that the PCR ran. Some clones are missing from TCRdb's copy, which holds only in-frame ones; the method was immunoSEQ multiplex PCR. The sample gives over 130,000 clones, 80% of which show up once; approximately 2.5% is in the top ten. The sequenced sample consisted of PBMCs. Every receptor here comes from a man between 45 and 60 years old in good health and CMV-seronegative.

The chain uses TRBV6-1 and TRBJ2-7; 9 bases map to TRBD1. J was trimmed by 9 bases and V by 3 bases; bases with no gene match: 12. The CDR3 runs 15 residues. Germline CDR1 and CDR2: MNHNS and SASEGT. The CDR3 DNA reads as TGTGCCAGCAGTGACGCGGACAGGGGAAATTGGAGGCAGTACTTC. Translation: CASSDADRGNWRQYF.

The chain joins TRBV4-1 to TRBJ1-5, with D possibly being TRBD1 (5 bases). CDR3 length equals 15 residues. Trimming cost V 4 bases and J 9 bases, with 19 bases left between them. CDR1 and CDR2 from the germline V gene are MGHRA and YSYEKL. CDR3 sequence reads: CASSPKGGEGRPQHF. The CDR3 region has the DNA TGCGCCAGCAGCCCGAAGGGTGGGGAGGGACGGCCCCAGCATTTT.

The chain carries TRBV7-9 and TRBJ2-4; D is possibly TRBD1 (5 bases). Germline values: CDR1 SEHNR, CDR2 FQNEAQ (reference sequence). The V end lost 2 bases, the J end lost 5 bases, and 16 bases lay between the germline ends. The CDR3 runs 16 residues. The CDR3 nucleotides are TGTGCCAGCAGCTTAATCTCAGGGATGTCCCAAAACATTCAGTACTTC. Translating it yields CASSLISGMSQNIQYF. Combining the CDR3 with reference TRBV7-9 and TRBJ2-4 gives the whole variable domain DTGVSQNPRHKITKRGQNVTFRCDPISEHNRLYWYRQTLGQGPEFLTYFQNEAQLEKSRLLSDRFSAERPKGSFSTLEIQRTEQGDSAMYLCASSLISGMSQNIQYFGAGTRLSVL.

The rearrangement links TRBV2 to TRBJ2-1; 8 bases fit TRBD1. Germline lookup yields CDR1 SNHLY and CDR2 FYNNEI. The CDR3 spans 15 residues. V was clipped by 6 bases and J by 0 bases; unmatched bases: 4. This CDR3 is CASRGTGGSYNEQFF. CDR3 sequence (DNA): TGTGCCAGCAGAGGTACAGGGGGCTCCTACAATGAGCAGTTCTTC. Combining the CDR3 with reference TRBV2 and TRBJ2-1 gives the whole variable domain EPEVTQTPSHQVTQMGQEVILRCVPISNHLYFYWYRQILGQKVEFLVSFYNNEISEKSEIFDDQFSVERPDGSNFTLKIRSTKLEDSAMYFCASRGTGGSYNEQFFGPGTRLTVL.

This sequence joins TRBV11-3 and TRBJ1-1; D perhaps matches TRBD1 (5 bases). CDR1 is SGHNT, CDR2 YENEEA, per germline. The CDR3 sequence is 13 residues long. Trimming removed 5 bases from V and 5 bases from J, with 12 bases in between. This CDR3 reads CASSELGETEAFF. The CDR3 nucleotides read TGTGCCAGCAGCGAATTAGGGGAAACTGAAGCTTTCTTT.

V is TRBV6-1 and J is TRBJ2-7; tentative D call: TRBD2 (7 bases). Germline loops: CDR1 MNHNS, CDR2 SASEGT. The CDR3 contains 14 residues. V lost 5 bases and J lost 1, with 12 bases in between. Here the CDR3 DNA reads TGTGCCAGCAGTTTAGGGGGACTATCCTACGAGCAGTACTTC. This translates into CASSLGGLSYEQYF.

J is TRBJ1-5 and V is TRBV19; 7 nucleotides line up with TRBD1. The CDR3 runs 14 residues. Germline V gene lookup returns CDR1 LNHDA and CDR2 SQIVND (reference sequence). V lost 5 bases, J lost 6 bases, and 7 bases stayed unmatched. CDR3 sequence reads: CASSDREMRQPQHF. In nucleotides, the CDR3 is TGTGCCAGTAGTGACAGGGAGATGCGTCAGCCCCAGCATTTT.

The genes are TRBV6-1 and TRBJ2-1, with 8 nucleotides matching TRBD2. V dropped 4 bases and J dropped 4; count of bases not matched to a gene: 6. Germline V gene lookup returns CDR1 MNHNS and CDR2 SASEGT. The CDR3 loop spans 15 amino acids. The CDR3 DNA reads as TGTGCCAGCAGTGCCCAGCGGGAGCTGTACAATGAGCAGTTCTTC. This encodes CASSAQRELYNEQFF.

V is TRBV11-3 and J is TRBJ2-2; D not resolved. Per germline, CDR1 SGHNT and CDR2 YENEEA. The length of the CDR3 is 15 residues. V was trimmed by 0 bases and J by 4 bases, leaving 9 bases between them. The CDR3 region has the DNA TGTGCCAGCAGCTTAGAAGCAGGCCCCACCGGGGAGCTGTTTTTT. Its protein is CASSLEAGPTGELFF.

A few counts support this clone. V usage is TRBV15 and J usage is TRBJ1-1; D is perhaps TRBD1 (5 bases). Per the germline V gene, CDR1 is LNHNV and CDR2 is YYDKDF (reference sequence). Trimming pared 1 base from V and 1 base from J, leaving 16 bases between. The CDR3 length is 17 residues. DNA for the CDR3: TGTGCCACCAGCAGAGTTAGACAACAGGCTCGGAACACTGAAGCTTTCTTT. It codes for CATSRVRQQARNTEAFF.

This chain connects TRBV6-5 to TRBJ1-5, with D possibly TRBD1 on 5 matching bases. This CDR3 has 14 amino acids. Germline-derived CDR1 and CDR2 are MNHEY and SVGAGI. Trimming cost V 6 bases and J 5 bases, with 14 bases left between them. The CDR3 DNA sequence: TGTGCCAGCAGCCCCCAGGCGGGGGATCAGCCCCAGCATTTT. Residues: CASSPQAGDQPQHF.

This chain uses TRBV5-1 with TRBJ1-1, with 7 bases matching TRBD1. Germline CDR1 and CDR2: SGHRS and YFSETQ. V gave up 4 bases and J gave up 6 bases; unmatched junction bases: 12. The CDR3 has 15 residues. CDR3 residues: CASSRREEGASEAFF. The CDR3 nucleotides read TGCGCCAGCAGCCGCCGTGAGGAGGGGGCATCTGAAGCTTTCTTT.